The text below deals with one T cell receptor (beta chain). The data were taken from a study of PD-L1 blockade in urothelial cancer. At the level of the study: T cell content in blood samples showed a median of about 140,000.

The CDR3 extends over 15 amino acids. V lost 5 bases, J lost 0 bases, and 7 bases stayed unmatched. Germline assignment: CDR1 MDHEN and CDR2 SYDVKM. Time point here: pretreatment peripheral blood. Repertoires were generated with immunoSEQ multiplex PCR, while TCRdb's copy carries only in-frame clones and drops some. The sample records roughly 40,000 clones, approximately 90% being singletons. The V gene is TRBV28, the J gene TRBJ2-7, with 7 bases fitting TRBD1. The sequencing here drew on PBMCs, taken around atezolizumab (anti-PD-L1) treatment. The receptor's source is a woman in her fifties or sixties with urothelial cancer. Written as DNA, the CDR3 is TGTGCCAGCAGTCTTACCGGGACAGCCTCCTACGAGCAGTACTTC. It specifies CASSLTGTASYEQYF.